One TCR beta chain is described in this entry. Which antigen it targets is not known. Qualities for individual bases were not recorded, and no much larger clone is one base off. This entry is derived from a study of OX40 agonist ivuxolimab in advanced cancers. Concerning the study at large: Ivuxolimab was an agonistic, fully human IgG2 monoclonal antibody directed against OX40 (CD134), a costimulatory receptor. In the dose-escalation cohort, over 65% of patients were male, and the mean age was around 60 years, with a range of roughly 23 to 85. Partial responses occurred in three dose-escalation patients: two with cutaneous melanoma and one with hepatocellular carcinoma. Peripheral TCRbeta sequencing was intended to test whether TCR sequence diversity was altered and clonal T-cell expansion was caused by ivuxolimab. Intravenous ivuxolimab was administered to patients every 2 weeks at six dose levels: 0.01, 0.1, 0.3, 1.5, 3 and 10 mg/kg. Of the approximately 54 dose-escalation patients, hepatocellular carcinoma was present in around 20, melanoma in approximately 15, renal cell carcinoma in 9 and head and neck cancer in 9. The paper covers the monotherapy dose-escalation part of the phase I ivuxolimab trial, which included N = 52 patients. Prior anti-PD-1, anti-PD-L1 or anti-CTLA-4 therapy was permitted, and 40% of dose-escalation patients had received checkpoint inhibitors.

The trial excluded patients who had a history of autoimmune disease or were on systemic immunosuppression. Peripheral blood for TCR sequencing was drawn from every dose cohort at baseline, at cycle 4 day 1 and at cycle 7 day 1. The samples were taken from a phase I, first-in-human, multicenter, open-label dose-escalation trial of ivuxolimab. The trial enrolled adults with locally advanced or metastatic head and neck squamous cell, hepatocellular, melanoma or renal cell carcinoma. Before TCR sequencing, CD4+ T cells and CD8+ T cells were sorted from peripheral blood as separate populations. Genomic DNA was isolated from the sorted cells so that the TCRbeta CDR3 region could be sequenced. The immunoSEQ Assay was used for sequencing of TCRbeta CDR3 regions. What TCRdb holds here is the immuneACCESS table cut down to in-frame rearrangements. Part of the clones is not present; checked against another copy, under half of the missing clones reflect an unresolved V gene, and the others are unexplained. The sample data list about 76,000 clones, and roughly 88% of these were observed just once. Around 5.1% of the sample goes to the ten largest clones.

Sequences MRHNA (CDR1) and SNTAGT (CDR2) are obtained from the germline V gene. CDR3 length: 15 amino acids, cysteine to phenylalanine. The entry retains the CDR3 DNA only, 45 bases that are in frame from base 1. General study outcomes and caveats: After ivuxolimab, expanded clones were on average more numerous among CD8+ T cells than among CD4+ T cells. Antigen specificity was not determined for the clonally expanded peripheral T cells. Clonal expansion of both CD4+ and CD8+ blood T cells was observed from baseline to week 6 at doses 0.1 to 3.0 mg/kg. Low levels of normalized T-cell clonal expansion were also shown by some nonresponding patients. Partial responders in the 0.1-3.0 mg/kg groups had among the lowest normalized peripheral clonal expansion, especially among CD8+ T cells.

Material: CD4+ or CD8+ T cells sorted from blood, obtained in a trial of the OX40 agonist ivuxolimab. The chain couples TRBV6-4 to TRBJ2-5; 7 central nucleotides agree with TRBD2. The DNA end favors TRBJ2-7, so the J call may be wrong. This clonotype originated in an adult with an advanced solid tumor such as melanoma, head and neck, liver or kidney cancer. The DNA reads as follows: TGTGCCAGCATGTATGGTCCTAGCGGTCCCTACGAGCAGTACTTC. Translation gives CASMYGPSGPYEQYF.